This T cell receptor beta chain was identified during a study of blood T cells in healthy people across ages. Combining a sample-barcoded 5' primer with a J-beta primer mix, a second PCR ran for roughly 6 to 12 cycles. TCRdb passed the 5' RACE reads through MiXCR, listing each CDR3 protein once. The sample yields 1.5 million to 2 million distinct CDR3 sequences, around 36% seen once. Sample: blood. The source is a woman in her thirties in good health.

The CDR3 region is CALFRITYEQYF. The CDR3 DNA is TGTGCCCTTTTTAGGATTACCTACGAGCAGTACTTC. J is TRBJ2-7 and V is TRBV27; D is uncertain. The V gene lost 11 bases and the J gene lost 2 bases, with 13 bases spanning the gap. The CDR3 is 12 residues long. Germline-derived CDR1 and CDR2 are MNHEY and SMNVEV (reference sequence).